The sequence of this TCR beta chain was determined in a study of glioma-infiltrating T cells after dendritic cell vaccination. TCRdb keeps only in-frame clones here, not all; method: immunoSEQ multiplex PCR. Among tens of thousands of clones listed, about four fifths were seen once. With 5 bases clipped from V and 7 bases from J, the junction kept 5 bases outside the gene matches. The germline gives CDR1 SGHTA, CDR2 FQGNSA. The CDR3 is 16 amino acids. The receptor's source is a human donor with glioblastoma. V and J are TRBV7-2 and TRBJ2-2; TRBD2 matches 15 bases. The specimen was blood, collected before dendritic cell vaccination. CDR3 sequence: CASSRTSGGAGGELFF. The CDR3, as DNA: TGTGCCAGCAGCCGGACTAGCGGGGGGGCTGGCGGGGAGCTGTTTTTT.